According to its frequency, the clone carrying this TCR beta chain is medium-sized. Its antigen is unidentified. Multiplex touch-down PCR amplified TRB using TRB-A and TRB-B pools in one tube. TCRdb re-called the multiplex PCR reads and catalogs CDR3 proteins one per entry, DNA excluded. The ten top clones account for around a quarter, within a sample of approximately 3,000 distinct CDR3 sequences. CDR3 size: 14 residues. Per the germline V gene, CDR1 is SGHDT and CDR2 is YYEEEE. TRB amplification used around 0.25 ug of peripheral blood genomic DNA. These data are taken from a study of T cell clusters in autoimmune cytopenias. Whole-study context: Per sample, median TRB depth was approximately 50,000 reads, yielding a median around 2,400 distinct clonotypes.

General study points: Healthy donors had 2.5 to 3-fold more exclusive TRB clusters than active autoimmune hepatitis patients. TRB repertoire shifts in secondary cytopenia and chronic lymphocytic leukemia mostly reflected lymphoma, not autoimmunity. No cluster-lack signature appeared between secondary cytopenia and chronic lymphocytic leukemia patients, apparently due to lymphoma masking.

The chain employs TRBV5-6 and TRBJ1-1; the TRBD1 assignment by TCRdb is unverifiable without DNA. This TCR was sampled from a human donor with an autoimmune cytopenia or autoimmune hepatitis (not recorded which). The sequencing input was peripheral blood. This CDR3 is CASSPPYGNTEAFF.